Shown below are 2 T cell receptor beta chains from a single sample sequenced in a study of blood T cell repertoires in COVID-19. Sequencing used immunoSEQ multiplex PCR; TCRdb keeps in-frame clones, though not all of them. The sample shows about 240,000 clones, about 85% of them seen only once. Material: peripheral blood. Receptors were obtained from a young man who had recovered from COVID-19.

This clone was counted between two and nine times. The chain combines TRBV7-2 with TRBJ1-2; 7 nucleotides line up with TRBD1. With V trimmed by 2 bases and J by 7 bases, 10 bases remained unmatched. This CDR3 spans 15 amino acids. The germline gives CDR1 SGHTA, CDR2 FQGNSA. Written as DNA, the CDR3 is TGTGCCAGCAGCTTATCCTTAACAGGGGCGAGTGGCTACACCTTC. It codes for CASSLSLTGASGYTF.

The CDR3, as DNA: TGCGCCAGCAGCCATCCCCAGACAGGGGGCGAGCAGTACTTC. It encodes CASSHPQTGGEQYF. The J gene is TRBJ2-7, the V gene TRBV4-1; 9 bases agree with TRBD1. V lost 3 bases and J lost 6; bases outside the gene matches: 6. This CDR3 has 14 residues. CDR1 and CDR2 from the germline V gene are MGHRA and YSYEKL.